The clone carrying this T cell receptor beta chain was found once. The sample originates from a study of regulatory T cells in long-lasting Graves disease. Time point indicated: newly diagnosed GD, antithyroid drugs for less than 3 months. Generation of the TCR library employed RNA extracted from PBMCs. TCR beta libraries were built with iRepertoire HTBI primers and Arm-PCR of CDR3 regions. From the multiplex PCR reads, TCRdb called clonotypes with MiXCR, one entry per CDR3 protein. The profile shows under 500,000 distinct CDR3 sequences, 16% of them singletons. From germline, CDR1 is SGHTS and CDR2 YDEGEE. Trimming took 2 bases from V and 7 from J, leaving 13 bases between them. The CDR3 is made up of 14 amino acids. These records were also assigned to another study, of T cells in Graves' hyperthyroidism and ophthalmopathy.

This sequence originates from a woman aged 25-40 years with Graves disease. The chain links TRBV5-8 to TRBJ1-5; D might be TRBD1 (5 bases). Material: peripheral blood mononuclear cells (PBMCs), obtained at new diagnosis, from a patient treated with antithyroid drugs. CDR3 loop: CASSFLSGGQPQHF. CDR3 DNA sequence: TGTGCCAGCAGCTTTCTAAGTGGGGGACAGCCCCAGCATTTT.